The 31 T cell receptor beta chains below come from one sample, sequenced in a study of CD49a tissue-resident CD8 T cells in human skin. The data were produced by immunoSEQ multiplex PCR, yet TCRdb's version contains in-frame clones alone and is incomplete. Of about 1,500 clones in the sample, roughly three fifths are singletons; the top ten hold approximately 30%. Sequencing was performed on CLA- CD8+ effector memory T cells sorted from blood. These TCRs come from a human donor in good health.

This chain joins TRBV6-4 and TRBJ2-3, with TRBD2 matching over 9 bases. CDR1 is MRHNA, CDR2 SNTAGT, per germline. The CDR3 length is 16 residues. The V gene end was trimmed by 0 bases and the J gene end by 4 bases; junction bases not matched to a gene: 5. The CDR3 DNA is TGTGCCAGCAGTGACTCTGGCGGGGGGGGGCCAGATACGCAGTATTTT. Amino acid sequence: CASSDSGGGGPDTQYF.

This chain connects TRBV6-1 to TRBJ2-1, with 8 bases lining up with TRBD2. This CDR3 region has 15 residues. Trimming cost V 8 bases and J 8 bases; bases outside gene matches: 14. CDR1 and CDR2 (germline): MNHNS, SASEGT. As DNA, the CDR3 is TGTGCCAGCCAACTGGCGGGAGGTTCTGGCGATGAGCAGTTCTTC. This codes for CASQLAGGSGDEQFF.

The table lists this clone with a few counts. V usage is TRBV4-2 and J usage is TRBJ2-3, with 8 bases matching TRBD2. Trimming removed 0 bases from V and 1 base from J; junction bases left unmatched: 0. The CDR3 is 15 residues long. CDR1 and CDR2 from the germline V gene are LGHNA and YNFKEQ. The CDR3 reads CASSQEREGTDTQYF. In DNA form, the CDR3 reads TGTGCCAGCAGCCAAGAGCGGGAGGGCACAGATACGCAGTATTTT.

The chain is built from TRBV6-4 and TRBJ2-1; D perhaps matches TRBD2 (5 bases). This CDR3 has 14 amino acids. The V end lost 4 bases, the J end lost 7 bases, and 14 bases lay between the germline ends. Germline V gene lookup returns CDR1 MRHNA and CDR2 SNTAGT. CDR3 region: CASSVKGEANEQFF. The DNA of the CDR3 is TGTGCCAGCAGTGTCAAGGGAGAAGCTAATGAGCAGTTCTTC.

The chain is built from TRBV6-4 and TRBJ2-3; no definite D call. Germline loops: CDR1 MRHNA, CDR2 SNTAGT. The length of the CDR3 is 15 residues. The V end lost 3 bases, the J end lost 4 bases, and 14 bases lay between the germline ends. The CDR3 region has the DNA TGTGCCAGCAGTGAATCAGGTGAAAGATCAGATACGCAGTATTTT. Translation: CASSESGERSDTQYF.

V is TRBV19 and J is TRBJ2-6; D call uncertain. The V end was cut by 1 base, the J end by 4 bases, with 8 bases between. This CDR3 contains 15 residues. CDR1 LNHDA and CDR2 SQIVND come from the germline V gene (reference sequence). The CDR3: CASSIGLSGANVLTF. The CDR3 coding sequence is TGTGCCAGTAGTATAGGACTTTCCGGGGCCAACGTCCTGACTTTC.

CDR3 region: CASSEAGQTNTGELFF. The CDR3 DNA sequence: TGTGCCAGCAGTGAGGCCGGACAGACGAACACCGGGGAGCTGTTTTTT. This chain uses TRBV6-4 with TRBJ2-2, with TRBD1 as a possible D gene (6 bases). In germline, CDR1 is MRHNA, CDR2 SNTAGT. This CDR3 is built from 16 residues. V was shortened by 3 bases and J by 0 bases, with 11 bases between the two germline ends.

This clone was counted a few times. This chain uses TRBV14 with TRBJ1-1, with TRBD1 matching 10 bases. The CDR3 is 15 residues long. CDR1 is SGHDN and CDR2 is FVKESK in the germline V gene. V shed 4 bases, J shed 0 bases, and the junction held 2 bases outside the gene matches. The CDR3 sequence: CASSRQGALNTEAFF. In DNA, the CDR3 is TGTGCCAGCAGCCGACAGGGGGCATTGAACACTGAAGCTTTCTTT.

V is TRBV27 and J is TRBJ1-2; TRBD1 aligns across 10 bases. CDR1 MNHEY and CDR2 SMNVEV come from the germline V gene (reference sequence). This CDR3 is 17 amino acids long. After removal of 7 bases from V and 0 bases from J, the junction contained 11 bases not matched to a gene. The CDR3 sequence: CASNTGTGVSTNYGYTF. As DNA, the CDR3 is TGTGCCAGCAATACAGGGACAGGGGTTTCGACTAACTATGGCTACACCTTC.

The rearrangement joins TRBV5-4 to TRBJ2-7; D not certain. V gave up 1 base and J gave up 7 bases, with 9 bases separating them. Germline assignment: CDR1 SGHNT and CDR2 YYREEE (reference sequence). This CDR3 is built from 12 residues. The CDR3 sequence is CASSLYPEEQYF. CDR3 nucleotides: TGTGCCAGCAGCTTGTACCCCGAGGAGCAGTACTTC.

This chain links TRBV6-1 with TRBJ1-6; 10 bases are a match to TRBD1. Germline-derived CDR1 and CDR2 are MNHNS and SASEGT. The CDR3 sequence is 14 residues long. Trimming took 6 bases from V and 5 from J; bases not matched to a gene: 1. CDR3 nucleotides: TGTGCCAGCAGGACAGGGGGCGATAATTCACCCCTCCACTTT. Amino acids: CASRTGGDNSPLHF.

A few counts support this clone. This chain joins TRBV6-1 and TRBJ1-1; no firm D call. V shed 3 bases and J shed 5 bases, with 10 bases lying between them. The germline V gene encodes CDR1 MNHNS and CDR2 SASEGT. CDR3 length equals 13 residues. The CDR3 sequence: CASSDESQTEAFF. The CDR3 DNA is TGTGCCAGCAGTGACGAATCCCAGACTGAAGCTTTCTTT.

This clone was observed a few times. This chain links TRBV6-4 with TRBJ2-3, with a weak D call TRBD2 (5 bases). Germline values: CDR1 MRHNA, CDR2 SNTAGT. This CDR3 has 13 amino acids. V shed 2 bases and J shed 8 bases, with 11 bases lying between them. Here the CDR3 reads CASSDGETSTQYF. Here the CDR3 DNA reads TGTGCCAGCAGTGACGGGGAGACTTCTACGCAGTATTTT.

The gene calls are TRBV6-4 and TRBJ2-3; TRBD2 aligns across 12 bases. The CDR3 sequence is 15 residues long. CDR1 and CDR2 from the germline V gene are MRHNA and SNTAGT. V gave up 6 bases and J gave up 3 bases; unmatched junction bases: 4. The CDR3 DNA is TGTGCCAGCAGCTTGACTAGCGGGAGTACAGATACGCAGTATTTT. Residues: CASSLTSGSTDTQYF.

This clone was found a few times. The DNA for the CDR3 is TGTGCCAGCAGTGAAGGGACTAGCGGTAGCTACGAGCAGTACTTC. Protein sequence: CASSEGTSGSYEQYF. The V and J genes are TRBV6-1 and TRBJ2-7, with TRBD2 matching over 10 bases. The CDR3 totals 15 residues. The J segment lost 3 bases and the V segment lost 1 base, leaving 3 bases of the junction unmatched. In germline, CDR1 is MNHNS, CDR2 SASEGT.

The chain has TRBV27 and TRBJ2-7, with TRBD2 matching over 13 bases. The CDR3 consists of 15 residues. The V and J ends lost 5 bases and 5 bases, in that order; junction bases with no gene match: 6. Germline CDR1 reads MNHEY; CDR2 reads SMNVEV (reference sequence). The CDR3, as DNA: TGTGCCAGCAGTCTCGGGACTAGCGGGACCCACGAGCAGTACTTC. Translation gives CASSLGTSGTHEQYF.

This clone is termed large. This chain joins TRBV6-1 and TRBJ2-1; 8 bases match TRBD2. The junction had 4 bases not matched to a gene; V was cut back by 3 bases and J by 6 bases. The CDR3 has 14 amino acids. CDR1 and CDR2 from the germline V gene are MNHNS and SASEGT. CDR3 DNA sequence: TGTGCCAGCAGTGAGCGGGGGGAGTTCAATGAGCAGTTCTTC. Encoded protein: CASSERGEFNEQFF.

The rearrangement uses TRBV6-4 and TRBJ1-2; 8 bases match TRBD1. The CDR3 is 15 amino acids. Per germline, CDR1 MRHNA and CDR2 SNTAGT. V lost 2 bases and J lost 2; bases outside the gene matches: 4. CDR3: CASSDEGQGNYGYTF. In nucleotides, the CDR3 is TGTGCCAGCAGTGACGAAGGACAGGGAAACTATGGCTACACCTTC.

The V and J genes are TRBV28 and TRBJ2-5; D may be TRBD1 (5 bases). This CDR3 comprises 15 residues. The germline CDR1 and CDR2 sequences are MDHEN and SYDVKM. The V and J ends lost 5 bases and 5 bases respectively, with 18 bases between them. The CDR3 spells CASSPAARVSETQYF. CDR3 in DNA: TGTGCCAGCAGTCCTGCCGCCAGGGTATCGGAGACCCAGTACTTC.

This rearrangement joins TRBV6-1 to TRBJ2-7, with 7 bases aligning to TRBD2. Germline lookup yields CDR1 MNHNS and CDR2 SASEGT. The CDR3 covers 14 residues. The ends lost 4 bases at V and 0 bases at J; junction bases unmatched: 3. CDR3 bases: TGTGCCAGCAGTGGGCGGGGGAGCTCCTACGAGCAGTACTTC. This gives the protein CASSGRGSSYEQYF.

The chain couples TRBV6-4 to TRBJ2-1; 13 bases map to TRBD2. Germline V CDR1 and CDR2: MRHNA, SNTAGT. This CDR3 spans 15 amino acids. The trim removed 4 bases at V and 7 bases at J, leaving 4 bases unmatched. Here the CDR3 reads CASSGTSGSVNEQFF. DNA for the CDR3: TGTGCCAGCAGTGGGACTAGCGGGAGTGTGAATGAGCAGTTCTTC.

The DNA of the CDR3 is TGTGCCAGCAGTGAGCAGATAGCGGGAGGGCCCCCAGATACGCAGTATTTT. Translation gives CASSEQIAGGPPDTQYF. The V and J genes are TRBV6-4 and TRBJ2-3, with 11 positions matching TRBD2. The V segment lost 3 bases and the J segment 4 bases; nucleotides outside the gene matches: 9. The CDR3 is 17 residues long. Germline V CDR1 and CDR2: MRHNA, SNTAGT.

The chain links TRBV6-1 to TRBJ2-1; TRBD1 might be the D (6 bases). The CDR3 is made up of 15 amino acids. The V end lost 1 base, the J end lost 4 bases, and 11 bases lay between the germline ends. The germline V gene encodes CDR1 MNHNS and CDR2 SASEGT. This CDR3 is CASSEGAGQYNEQFF. DNA for the CDR3: TGTGCCAGCAGTGAAGGAGCTGGACAGTACAATGAGCAGTTCTTC.

In its sample, this clone was seen a few times. The rearrangement links TRBV6-6 to TRBJ1-5, with no clear D. V lost 3 bases, J lost 4 bases, and 4 bases lay in between. Germline assignment: CDR1 MNHNY and CDR2 SVGAGI (reference sequence). This CDR3 is 12 amino acids long. CDR3 DNA sequence: TGTGCCAGCAGTTATCTGAATCAGCCCCAGCATTTT. Its translation is CASSYLNQPQHF.

The table lists this clone with a few counts. V gene TRBV28 combines with J gene TRBJ2-7; D unclear. V was cut by 1 base and J by 2 bases, with 9 bases left in between. The CDR3 length is 14 residues. Germline V lookup: CDR1 MDHEN, CDR2 SYDVKM. The CDR3 region is CASSLSATTYEQYF. The CDR3 DNA reads TGTGCCAGCAGTTTATCTGCCACAACCTACGAGCAGTACTTC.

As to this clone: Other DNA sequences in the sample encode the same CDR3. This chain connects TRBV6-1 to TRBJ1-5; D call uncertain. CDR3 size: 16 residues. V shed 2 bases and J shed 4 bases, with 15 bases lying between them. In germline, CDR1 is MNHNS, CDR2 SASEGT. The CDR3 nucleotides are TGTGCCAGCAGTGAATGGTTGGAGGTAACGAATCAGCCCCAGCATTTT. Translation gives CASSEWLEVTNQPQHF.

The chain employs TRBV27 and TRBJ2-7; TRBD2 might be the D (6 bases). Germline V lookup: CDR1 MNHEY, CDR2 SMNVEV (reference sequence). V was trimmed by 6 bases and J by 7 bases, leaving 19 bases between them. The CDR3 covers 14 residues. CDR3 region: CASSQLLSGGEQYF. CDR3 nucleotides: TGTGCCAGCAGCCAACTCCTTAGTGGGGGGGAGCAGTACTTC.

The rearrangement links TRBV7-6 to TRBJ2-1; D not certain. The CDR3 covers 14 residues. CDR1 and CDR2 (germline): SGHVS, FNYEAQ. V lost 5 bases and J 5 bases, leaving 13 bases between the germline ends. CDR3 sequence reads: CASSQRPYNNEQFF. DNA for the CDR3: TGTGCCAGCAGCCAACGTCCGTACAACAATGAGCAGTTCTTC.

V is TRBV7-9 and J is TRBJ2-1; no clear D gene. Germline values: CDR1 SEHNR, CDR2 FQNEAQ (reference sequence). The CDR3 is 13 amino acids. Trimming stripped 5 bases from V and 5 bases from J, with 10 bases between. The CDR3 sequence: CASSGERDNEQFF. In DNA form, the CDR3 reads TGTGCCAGCAGCGGCGAACGGGACAATGAGCAGTTCTTC.

V gene TRBV6-1 combines with J gene TRBJ1-1, with D perhaps matching TRBD1 (6 bases). The V gene lost 6 bases and the J gene lost 2 bases, with 13 bases spanning the gap. The CDR3 is 14 amino acids. Looked up from germline, CDR1 is MNHNS and CDR2 is SASEGT. Here the CDR3 reads CASRFSGDNTEAFF. CDR3 nucleotides: TGTGCCAGCAGATTTTCAGGGGATAACACTGAAGCTTTCTTT.

This clone was observed a handful of times. V usage is TRBV7-6 and J usage is TRBJ2-3; TRBD2 might be the D (5 bases). The V gene's germline CDR1 is SGHVS and CDR2 FNYEAQ. This CDR3 has 16 amino acids. Trimming cost V 1 base and J 2 bases, with 13 bases left between them. For the CDR3, the DNA is TGTGCCAGCAGCTTAGTGTCCCAGCGGATCACAGATACGCAGTATTTT. It codes for CASSLVSQRITDTQYF. The full variable domain, rest sourced from reference TRBV7-6 and TRBJ2-3, is GAGVSQSPRYKVTKRGQDVALRCDPISGHVSLYWYRQALGQGPEFLTYFNYEAQQDKSGLPNDRFSAERPEGSISTLTIQRTEQRDSAMYRCASSLVSQRITDTQYFGPGTRLTVL.